Below are 5 T cell receptor beta chains sequenced from a single sample in a study of shared clonotypes between healthy human individuals. Assay used: immunoSEQ multiplex PCR; TCRdb lists only in-frame clones, some missing. This table has 2,100,000 or so clones, nearly 97% appearing once. Sequencing was carried out using naive CD4+ T cells sorted from blood. Described subset: CD45RA+ positively selected. These receptors all come from a young man in good health.

The CDR3 nucleotides are TGTGCCAGCAGTTACTCGGTTAGCGGGAAAGAGACCCAGTACTTC. Its translation: CASSYSVSGKETQYF. This rearrangement joins TRBV6-7 to TRBJ2-5; TRBD2 agrees at 8 bases. TRBV6-7 is noted as an ORF with a role that remains uncertain. CDR3 length equals 15 residues. V gave up 0 bases and J gave up 3 bases; unmatched junction bases: 3.

This clone was observed a single time. The chain uses TRBV7-2 and TRBJ2-7; D is unresolved. Trimming took 4 bases from V and 1 from J, leaving 11 bases between them. This CDR3 is 14 amino acids long. Per germline, CDR1 SGHTA and CDR2 FQGNSA. CDR3 DNA sequence: TGTGCCAGCAGCTCCCGCCAACGGTCCTACGAGCAGTACTTC. Translating it yields CASSSRQRSYEQYF.

For this clone: Within the sample, other DNA sequences also encode this same CDR3. The chain is built from TRBV27 and TRBJ2-2, with D tentatively TRBD1 or TRBD2 (5 bases each). V lost 2 bases, J lost 4 bases, and 11 bases lay in between. The CDR3 contains 15 residues. CDR1 is MNHEY and CDR2 is SMNVEV in the germline V gene (reference sequence). The CDR3 sequence: CASSLTGTATGELFF. The CDR3 bases are TGTGCCAGCAGTTTAACCGGGACGGCCACCGGGGAGCTGTTTTTT.

Regarding this clone: Other DNA sequences within the sample encode an identical CDR3. The chain is built from TRBV18 and TRBJ1-2; TRBD1 aligns across 7 bases. The germline CDR1 and CDR2 sequences are KGHSH and LQKENI. CDR3 length equals 13 residues. After removal of 3 bases from V and 5 bases from J, the junction contained 3 bases not matched to a gene. CDR3 DNA sequence: TGTGCCAGCTCACCCGACAGGGAATATGGCTACACCTTC. Translating it yields CASSPDREYGYTF. The full variable domain, rest sourced from reference TRBV18 and TRBJ1-2, is NAGVMQNPRHLVRRRGQEARLRCSPMKGHSHVYWYRQLPEEGLKFMVYLQKENIIDESGMPKERFSAEFPKEGPSILRIQQVVRGDSAAYFCASSPDREYGYTFGSGTRLTVV.

Worth noting for this clone: The same CDR3 is also encoded by other DNA sequences in this sample. This chain links TRBV6-6 with TRBJ2-7, with TRBD1 matching over 8 bases. CDR1 MNHNY and CDR2 SVGAGI come from the germline V gene (reference sequence). V was pared by 4 bases and J by 4 bases, with 9 bases of the junction left unmatched. This CDR3 has 15 residues. CDR3 protein: CASSSLGQGAYEQYF. DNA of the CDR3: TGTGCCAGCAGTTCCCTTGGACAGGGAGCTTACGAGCAGTACTTC.